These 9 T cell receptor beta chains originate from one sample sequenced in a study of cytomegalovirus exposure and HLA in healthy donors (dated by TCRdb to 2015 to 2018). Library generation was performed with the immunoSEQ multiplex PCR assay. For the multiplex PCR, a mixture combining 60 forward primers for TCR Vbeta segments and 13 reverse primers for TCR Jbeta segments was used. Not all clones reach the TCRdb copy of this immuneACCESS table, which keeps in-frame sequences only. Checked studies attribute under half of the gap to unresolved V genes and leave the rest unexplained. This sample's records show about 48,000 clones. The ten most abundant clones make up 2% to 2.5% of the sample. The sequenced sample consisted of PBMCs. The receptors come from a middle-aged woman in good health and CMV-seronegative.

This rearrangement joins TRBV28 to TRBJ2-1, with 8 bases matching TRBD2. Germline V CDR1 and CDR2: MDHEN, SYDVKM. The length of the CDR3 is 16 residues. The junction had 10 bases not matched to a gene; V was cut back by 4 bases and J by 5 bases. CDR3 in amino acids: CASSSGRLASHNEQFF. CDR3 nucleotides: TGTGCCAGCAGTTCCGGAAGACTAGCGAGCCACAATGAGCAGTTCTTC.

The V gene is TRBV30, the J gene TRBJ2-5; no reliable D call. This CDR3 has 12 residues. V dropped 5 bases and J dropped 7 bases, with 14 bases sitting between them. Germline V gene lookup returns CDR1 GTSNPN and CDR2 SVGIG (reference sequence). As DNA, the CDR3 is TGTGCCTGGGGGCCCGGTAGTCGGACCCAGTACTTC. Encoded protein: CAWGPGSRTQYF.

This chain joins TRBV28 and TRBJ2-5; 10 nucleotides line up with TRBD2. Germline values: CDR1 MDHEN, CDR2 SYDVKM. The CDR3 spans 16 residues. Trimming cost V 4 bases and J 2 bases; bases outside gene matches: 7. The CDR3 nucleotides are TGTGCCAGCAGTTCTGGACTAGCGGCTACGCAAGAGACCCAGTACTTC. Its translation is CASSSGLAATQETQYF.

CDR3 region: CAWSVGLAVSEQYF. DNA of the CDR3: TGTGCCTGGAGTGTCGGACTAGCGGTCTCCGAGCAGTACTTC. V usage is TRBV30 and J usage is TRBJ2-7; 10 positions agree with TRBD2. CDR1 is GTSNPN and CDR2 is SVGIG in the germline V gene (reference sequence). This CDR3 comprises 14 residues. V shed 0 bases and J 6 bases; nucleotides not matched to a gene: 5.

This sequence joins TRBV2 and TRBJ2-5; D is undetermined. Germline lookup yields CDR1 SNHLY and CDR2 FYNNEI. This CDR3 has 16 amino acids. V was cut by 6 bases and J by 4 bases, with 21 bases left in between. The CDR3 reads CASRPIPQDTRETQYF. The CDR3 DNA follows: TGTGCCAGCAGACCCATCCCCCAGGATACGAGAGAGACCCAGTACTTC.

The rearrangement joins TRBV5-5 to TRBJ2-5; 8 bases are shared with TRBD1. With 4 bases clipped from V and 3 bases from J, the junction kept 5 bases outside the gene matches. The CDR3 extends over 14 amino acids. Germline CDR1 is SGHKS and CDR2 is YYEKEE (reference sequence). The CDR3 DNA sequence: TGTGCCAGCAGCCTAACGGGACAGGAAGAGACCCAGTACTTC. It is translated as CASSLTGQEETQYF.

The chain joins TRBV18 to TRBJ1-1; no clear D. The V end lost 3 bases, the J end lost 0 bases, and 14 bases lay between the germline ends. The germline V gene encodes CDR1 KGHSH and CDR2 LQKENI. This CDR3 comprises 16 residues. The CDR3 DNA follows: TGTGCCAGCTCACCTCCCCTGGGAGACATGAACACTGAAGCTTTCTTT. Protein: CASSPPLGDMNTEAFF.

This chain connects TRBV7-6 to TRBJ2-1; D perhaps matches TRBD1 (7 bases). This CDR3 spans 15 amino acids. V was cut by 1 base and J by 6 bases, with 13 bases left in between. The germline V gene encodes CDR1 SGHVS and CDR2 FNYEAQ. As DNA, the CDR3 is TGTGCCAGCAGCTTAGGGAGGGGGCCATCCAATGAGCAGTTCTTC. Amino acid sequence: CASSLGRGPSNEQFF.

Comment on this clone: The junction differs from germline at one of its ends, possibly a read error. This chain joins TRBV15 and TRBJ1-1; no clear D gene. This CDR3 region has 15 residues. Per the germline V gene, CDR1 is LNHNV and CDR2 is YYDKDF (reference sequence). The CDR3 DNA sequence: TGTGCCACCAGCAAACAGATACAGAAGAACACTGAAGATTTCTTT. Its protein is CATSKQIQKNTEDFF.